This T cell receptor beta chain originates from a study of T cell changes during pregnancy in multiple sclerosis (dated by TCRdb to 2018 to 2020). With respect to the entire study: The study looked at changes in the T cell repertoire across pregnancy in women with multiple sclerosis.

Receptors were amplified or captured by the immunoSEQ multiplex PCR assay. This is the immuneACCESS table as TCRdb keeps it, with only in-frame sequences that have V and J called. A part of the clones is gone; compared with another copy, unresolved V genes explain less than half, and the rest is unexplained. The sample table contains 45,000 to 70,000 clones; only one count was recorded for around 93% of them. The ten top clones hold approximately 0.15% of the sample. A note on this clone: It has no known antigen specificity. Base qualities are missing; no much larger clone stands one base away.

From the cysteine through the phenylalanine, the CDR3 covers 15 amino acids. The CDR3 DNA has 45 bases and is translated from base 1. Relative to germline, V is missing 1 base and J is missing 5 bases, with 5 bases of the junction outside any gene match. The germline V gene sets CDR1 to SGHRS and CDR2 to YFSETQ. This clonotype originated in a female donor in good health, enrolled as a control in a pregnancy study. The chain uses TRBV5-1 and TRBJ2-1, and 8 bases in between align with TRBD2. Sequenced material: CD4+ T cells from peripheral blood mononuclear cells, taken after pregnancy. This receptor carries the CDR3 CASSLWGLGNNEQFF. The sequence in DNA is TGCGCCAGCAGCTTGTGGGGACTAGGTAACAATGAGCAGTTCTTC.